These T cell receptor beta chains were read from a single sample in a study of vaccination effects on CD4 cells after COVID-19. Generated by immunoSEQ multiplex PCR, the TCRdb table keeps only in-frame clones and is missing some. This table has about 73,000 clones, roughly 74% appearing once. Their antigens remain unidentified. The sequencing here drew on CD4+ T cells from PBMCs cultured with HCoV-NL63 spike peptides, taken before COVID-19 vaccination. Receptors were obtained from a human donor who received a COVID-19 vaccine. CDR3s include the opening cysteine and the closing phenylalanine or tryptophan. The D gene is left open where the match is weak. Not every row has a clone size; where given, it reads once, few, many or a size class.

len,d_gene,j_gene,v_gene,abundance,CDR3aa,CDR3nt
15,NA,TRBJ1-5,TRBV4-3,few,CASSQEKGLNQPQHF,TGCGCCAGCAGCCAAGAAAAGGGACTAAATCAGCCCCAGCATTTT
15,NA,TRBJ2-3,TRBV3-1/TRBV3-2,NA,CASSPRDSHTDTQYF,TGTGCCAGCAGCCCGCGGGACAGCCACACAGATACGCAGTATTTT
15,NA,TRBJ1-4,TRBV5-1,once,CASSGSSATNEKLFF,TGCGCCAGCAGCGGTTCGAGCGCAACTAATGAAAAACTGTTTTTT
14,TRBD1,TRBJ1-2,TRBV5-1,NA,CASSLGQGARGYTF,TGCGCCAGCAGCTTGGGACAGGGGGCCCGTGGCTACACCTTC
16,TRBD2,TRBJ2-4,TRBV6-1,NA,CASSDSGGPAKNIQYF,TGTGCCAGCAGTGACAGCGGGGGGCCTGCCAAAAACATTCAGTACTTC
14,NA,TRBJ2-3,TRBV6-5,NA,CASSSGASTDTQYF,TGTGCCAGCTCCTCCGGGGCTAGCACAGATACGCAGTATTTT
13,NA,TRBJ2-3,TRBV7-3,few,CASSSDSTDTQYF,TGTGCCAGCAGCTCCGACAGTACAGATACGCAGTATTTT
13,NA,TRBJ1-3,TRBV7-9,NA,CASRLSSGNTIYF,TGTGCCAGCCGGTTGAGCTCTGGAAACACCATATATTTT
14,NA,TRBJ1-6,TRBV9,few,CASSNPGGGSPLHF,TGTGCCAGCAGCAACCCAGGTGGTGGTTCACCCCTCCACTTT
12,NA,TRBJ2-1,TRBV3-1/TRBV3-2,few,CASSIGDNEQFF,TGTGCCAGCAGCATAGGGGACAATGAGCAGTTCTTC
17,NA,TRBJ2-2,TRBV9,NA,CASSVALGQRFTGELFF,TGTGCCAGCAGCGTAGCATTAGGGCAGCGATTCACCGGGGAGCTGTTTTTT
17,TRBD2,TRBJ2-5,TRBV5-1,NA,CASSLLAGTTTQETQYF,TGCGCCAGCAGCTTACTAGCGGGGACGACAACCCAAGAGACCCAGTACTTC
13,NA,TRBJ1-1,TRBV7-3,NA,CASSLRGNTEAFF,TGTGCCAGCAGCCTCCGGGGGAACACTGAAGCTTTCTTT
15,NA,TRBJ2-3,TRBV3-1/TRBV3-2,NA,CASSPGVGGTDTQYF,TGTGCCAGCAGCCCCGGGGTGGGGGGCACAGATACGCAGTATTTT
14,NA,TRBJ1-2,TRBV6-4,NA,CASSVSDQWGGYTF,TGTGCCAGCAGTGTTAGCGACCAGTGGGGAGGCTACACCTTC
12,NA,TRBJ2-5,TRBV2,NA,CASISLQETQYF,TGTGCCAGCATATCCCTCCAAGAGACCCAGTACTTC
14,NA,TRBJ2-2,TRBV7-3,NA,CASSSGRNTGELFF,TGTGCCAGCAGCTCGGGCAGGAACACCGGGGAGCTGTTTTTT
14,TRBD2,TRBJ2-1,TRBV6-4,NA,CASGLAGGQGEQFF,TGTGCCAGCGGACTAGCGGGGGGGCAGGGTGAGCAGTTCTTC
11,NA,TRBJ2-5,TRBV12-3/TRBV12-4,NA,CASSQQETQYF,TGTGCCAGCAGTCAGCAAGAGACCCAGTACTTC
14,NA,TRBJ1-1,TRBV29-1,NA,CSVEVMGVNTEAFF,TGCAGCGTTGAAGTGATGGGGGTGAACACTGAAGCTTTCTTT
17,TRBD2,TRBJ2-1,TRBV9,few,CASSGQGGSSSYNEQFF,TGTGCCAGCAGTGGTCAGGGAGGGTCAAGCTCCTACAATGAGCAGTTCTTC
14,NA,TRBJ1-5,TRBV20-1,NA,CSASRMGAGQPQHF,TGCAGTGCTAGTAGGATGGGGGCCGGTCAGCCCCAGCATTTT
15,NA,TRBJ1-5,TRBV5-5,NA,CASSLQTNPNQPQHF,TGTGCCAGCAGCTTGCAGACGAACCCGAATCAGCCCCAGCATTTT
15,NA,TRBJ1-5,TRBV5-6,NA,CASAHKGSSNQPQHF,TGTGCCAGCGCTCACAAGGGCAGCTCCAATCAGCCCCAGCATTTT
13,NA,TRBJ2-1,TRBV11-2,few,CASSLEEGLEQFF,TGTGCCAGCAGCTTAGAAGAGGGTCTTGAGCAGTTCTTC
14,NA,TRBJ2-3,TRBV10-3,NA,CAISDQGGTDTQYF,TGTGCCATCAGTGACCAGGGTGGGACAGATACGCAGTATTTT
13,NA,TRBJ2-1,TRBV19,NA,CASSLRQMNEQFF,TGTGCCAGTAGTCTAAGGCAGATGAATGAGCAGTTCTTC